The 22 T cell receptor beta chains given below trace back to one sample, sequenced in a study of Ad26.COV2.S vaccination and SARS-CoV-2 variants. Indicated treatment: roughly 19 received Ad26.COV2.S at low or high dose, single or two shots; roughly five received placebo; per-sample allocation not given. It was on day 63 after the first vaccine or placebo injection that samples were taken. Libraries were prepared by immunoSEQ multiplex PCR; TCRdb keeps only in-frame clonotypes and omits some of them. The sample lists around 300,000 clones; approximately 90% were seen once. The input for sequencing was peripheral blood, taken in a trial of Ad26.COV2.S vaccine versus placebo. Every receptor here comes from a person aged 18 to 59 who received the Ad26.COV2.S COVID-19 vaccine or a placebo.

This rearrangement joins TRBV19 to TRBJ1-2, with D perhaps TRBD1 (6 bases). Germline CDR1 and CDR2: LNHDA and SQIVND (reference sequence). V lost 7 bases, J lost 3 bases, and 18 bases lay in between. The CDR3 runs 15 residues. This CDR3 reads CASKLQGSVDYGYTF. Here the CDR3 DNA reads TGTGCCAGTAAATTACAGGGCTCGGTGGACTATGGCTACACCTTC.

The chain uses TRBV25-1 and TRBJ1-4, with TRBD1 matching 9 bases. From germline, CDR1 is MGHDK and CDR2 SYGVNS. Trimming cost V 7 bases and J 8 bases; bases outside gene matches: 8. The CDR3 is 14 residues long. In DNA, the CDR3 is TGTGCCAGCAATCCGGGACAGGGAAACGAAAAACTGTTTTTT. This sequence encodes CASNPGQGNEKLFF.

V is TRBV29-1 and J is TRBJ2-7, with TRBD2 matching 13 bases. This CDR3 is 14 amino acids long. Losses at the gene ends were 6 bases for V and 6 bases for J; bases not matched to a gene: 8. Per the germline V gene, CDR1 is SQVTM and CDR2 is ANQGSEA. The CDR3 bases are TGCAGCGTCCTCGGACTAGCGGGAGACCCCGAGCAGTACTTC. Residues: CSVLGLAGDPEQYF.

This clone has only one observation. This sequence joins TRBV27 and TRBJ2-5, with 7 bases that match TRBD2. Germline CDR1 reads MNHEY; CDR2 reads SMNVEV (reference sequence). Trimming removed 2 bases from V and 1 base from J; junction bases left unmatched: 4. The CDR3 consists of 15 residues. The CDR3 loop reads CASSLAGVTQETQYF. The CDR3 DNA reads as TGTGCCAGCAGTTTAGCGGGAGTCACCCAAGAGACCCAGTACTTC.

CDR3 region: CASSRETGANVLTF. The DNA of the CDR3 is TGTGCCAGCAGCCGTGAGACTGGGGCCAACGTCCTGACTTTC. The J gene is TRBJ2-6, the V gene TRBV7-2; D is unclear. Deletions cut 5 bases from V and 2 bases from J, with 7 bases between. Germline V gene sequence: CDR1 SGHTA, CDR2 FQGNSA. This CDR3 has 14 residues.

The chain has TRBV7-8 and TRBJ2-7; the match to TRBD2 covers 9 bases. J gave up 5 bases and V 6 bases, and 17 bases lay outside the gene matches. This CDR3 contains 17 residues. Germline CDR1 SGHVS, CDR2 FQNEAQ. The CDR3 protein is CASSSNLPTSGMNEQYF. DNA for the CDR3: TGTGCCAGCAGTTCTAATCTACCGACTAGCGGAATGAACGAGCAGTACTTC.

The chain has TRBV29-1 and TRBJ2-2; 7 bases agree with TRBD1. CDR3 length: 13 residues. Germline V CDR1 and CDR2: SQVTM, ANQGSEA. V dropped 4 bases and J dropped 6; count of bases not matched to a gene: 5. In DNA, the CDR3 is TGCAGCGTTGCACAGGGGTATCCCGGGGAGCTGTTTTTT. As protein: CSVAQGYPGELFF.

Notes on this clone: Other nucleotide sequences in the sample specify the same CDR3. V usage is TRBV4-2 and J usage is TRBJ1-5, with TRBD1 matching 7 bases. CDR1 is LGHNA and CDR2 is YNFKEQ in the germline V gene. CDR3 length: 14 amino acids. V was clipped by 4 bases and J by 2 bases; unmatched bases: 2. The CDR3 loop is CASSPTGGNQPQHF. Written as DNA, the CDR3 is TGTGCCAGCAGCCCTACAGGGGGCAATCAGCCCCAGCATTTT.

This chain uses TRBV6-5 with TRBJ2-7; 8 bases align to TRBD2. The CDR3 extends over 14 amino acids. The germline gives CDR1 MNHEY, CDR2 SVGAGI. V was clipped by 8 bases and J by 2 bases; unmatched bases: 8. CDR3 loop: CASQGGRLAYEQYF. The DNA for the CDR3 is TGTGCCAGCCAGGGCGGGAGGTTAGCCTACGAGCAGTACTTC.

The rearrangement uses TRBV7-9 and TRBJ2-2, with 8 nucleotides matching TRBD1. Germline V lookup: CDR1 SEHNR, CDR2 FQNEAQ (reference sequence). V lost 5 bases, J lost 3 bases, and 8 bases stayed unmatched. This CDR3 has 16 amino acids. The CDR3 bases are TGTGCCAGCAGCCCACAGGGGGTCAAACACACCGGGGAGCTGTTTTTT. The encoded protein is CASSPQGVKHTGELFF.

V gene TRBV6-2 or TRBV6-3 combines with J gene TRBJ1-5, with D maybe TRBD1 (6 bases). Germline V gives CDR1 MNHEY, CDR2 SVGEGT. This CDR3 is built from 14 residues. V shed 4 bases and J shed 5 bases, with 12 bases lying between them. CDR3 sequence reads: CASSLDSYYQPQHF. For the CDR3, the DNA is TGTGCCAGCAGTTTGGACAGCTACTATCAGCCCCAGCATTTT.

The V gene is TRBV20-1, the J gene TRBJ2-3; TRBD2 agrees at 9 bases. Looked up from germline, CDR1 is DFQATT and CDR2 is SNEGSKA (reference sequence). Trimming at V came to 3 bases and at J to 2 bases, leaving 6 bases not matched to a gene. The CDR3 is 15 amino acids. The CDR3, as DNA: TGCAGTGCTAGTGGGCTAGCGGGGCCCACAGATACGCAGTATTTT. Amino acids: CSASGLAGPTDTQYF.

This clone was recorded once. This chain connects TRBV5-4 to TRBJ2-7, with D possibly being TRBD2 (6 bases). The germline gives CDR1 SGHNT, CDR2 YYREEE (reference sequence). The ends were cut back, 4 bases at V and 7 bases at J, with 9 bases in the middle. The CDR3 length is 11 residues. CDR3 protein: CASSVGREQYF. The CDR3 nucleotides are TGTGCCAGCAGCGTGGGGAGGGAGCAGTACTTC.

The chain combines TRBV6-5 with TRBJ1-6; D is unclear. The CDR3 is 13 residues long. Trimming removed 7 bases from V and 8 bases from J, with 12 bases in between. CDR1 is MNHEY, CDR2 SVGAGI, per germline. CDR3 coding DNA: TGTGCCAGCACCCCTCGGAGGGATTCACCCCTCCACTTT. Translation gives CASTPRRDSPLHF.

The V and J genes are TRBV25-1 and TRBJ2-7, with TRBD2 as a possible D gene (5 bases). Trimming took off 4 bases at V and 6 bases at J, with 13 bases between the two ends. Germline assignment: CDR1 MGHDK and CDR2 SYGVNS. The CDR3 sequence is 13 residues long. DNA for the CDR3: TGTGCCAGCAGTGTAAAGGGTGCGGGCGAGCAGTACTTC. This sequence encodes CASSVKGAGEQYF.

The chain has TRBV7-2 and TRBJ1-4, with 12 bases matching TRBD1. The CDR3 consists of 19 residues. The junction had 10 bases not matched to a gene; V was cut back by 5 bases and J by 0 bases. Germline lookup yields CDR1 SGHTA and CDR2 FQGNSA. The CDR3 DNA is TGTGCCAGCAGCCCCCGGGACAGGGGGCTCACGACAACTAATGAAAAACTGTTTTTT. Its protein is CASSPRDRGLTTTNEKLFF.

This clone was picked up one time. This chain connects TRBV5-1 to TRBJ1-4; unclear D gene. The ends were cut back, 0 bases at V and 3 bases at J, with 18 bases in the middle. The CDR3 is 18 residues long. Germline CDR1 is SGHRS and CDR2 is YFSETQ. The chain's CDR3 is CASSLGRSIRRSNEKLFF. In nucleotides, the CDR3 is TGCGCCAGCAGCTTGGGCCGGAGCATAAGGAGGTCTAATGAAAAACTGTTTTTT.

The chain joins TRBV5-1 to TRBJ2-2, with a possible D match to TRBD2 (5 bases). Trimming shortened V by 0 bases and J by 5 bases, and 11 bases separated the two germline ends. Germline values: CDR1 SGHRS, CDR2 YFSETQ. This CDR3 comprises 15 residues. The CDR3 nucleotides are TGCGCCAGCAGCTTGGCGAGGCAGCGGACCGGGGAGCTGTTTTTT. Protein: CASSLARQRTGELFF.

V usage is TRBV6-2 or TRBV6-3 and J usage is TRBJ1-4, with TRBD1 as a possible D gene (6 bases). The germline CDR1 and CDR2 sequences are MNHEY and SVGEGT. Trimming pared 0 bases from V and 12 bases from J, leaving 11 bases between. The CDR3 length is 13 residues. This CDR3 reads CASSYSRDTQLFF. The CDR3, as DNA: TGTGCCAGCAGTTACTCCCGGGACACACAACTGTTTTTT.

This chain joins TRBV28 and TRBJ2-5, with 11 bases that match TRBD2. The germline V gene has CDR1 MDHEN and CDR2 SYDVKM. V lost 3 bases to trimming and J lost 4 bases; unmatched junction nucleotides: 4. The CDR3 has 15 residues. CDR3 coding DNA: TGTGCCAGCAGTTTTCCCGGACTAGCGGGAGAGACCCAGTACTTC. Amino acid sequence: CASSFPGLAGETQYF. Full variable domain (rest looked up from reference TRBV28 and TRBJ2-5): DVKVTQSSRYLVKRTGEKVFLECVQDMDHENMFWYRQDPGLGLRLIYFSYDVKMKEKGDIPEGYSVSREKKERFSLILESASTNQTSMYLCASSFPGLAGETQYFGPGTRLLVL.

Only a few counts were recorded for this clone. V is TRBV6-5 and J is TRBJ2-1, with a possible D match to TRBD1 (5 bases). Germline CDR1 MNHEY, CDR2 SVGAGI. The CDR3 is 10 residues long. Trimming stripped 8 bases from V and 7 bases from J, with 6 bases between. CDR3 region: CASQGNEQFF. In nucleotides, the CDR3 is TGTGCCAGCCAGGGAAATGAGCAGTTCTTC.

The chain uses TRBV6-5 and TRBJ1-5; 7 bases align to TRBD1. The CDR3 totals 14 residues. From germline, CDR1 is MNHEY and CDR2 SVGAGI. The V and J ends lost 6 bases and 2 bases, in that order; junction bases with no gene match: 4. The CDR3 sequence: CASRRTGGNQPQHF. For the CDR3, the DNA is TGTGCCAGCAGGCGTACAGGGGGCAATCAGCCCCAGCATTTT.